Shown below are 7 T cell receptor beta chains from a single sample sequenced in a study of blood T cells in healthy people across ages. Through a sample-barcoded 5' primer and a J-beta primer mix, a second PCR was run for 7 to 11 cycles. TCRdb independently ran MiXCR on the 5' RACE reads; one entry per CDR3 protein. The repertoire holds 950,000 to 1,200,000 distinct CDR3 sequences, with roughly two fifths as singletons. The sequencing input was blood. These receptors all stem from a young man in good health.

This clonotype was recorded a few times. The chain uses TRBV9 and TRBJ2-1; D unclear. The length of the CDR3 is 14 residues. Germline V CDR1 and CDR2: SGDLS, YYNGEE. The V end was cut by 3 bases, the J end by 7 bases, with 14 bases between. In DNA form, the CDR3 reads TGTGCCAGCAGCGACCGAGAGACGTTTAATGAGCAGTTCTTC. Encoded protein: CASSDRETFNEQFF.

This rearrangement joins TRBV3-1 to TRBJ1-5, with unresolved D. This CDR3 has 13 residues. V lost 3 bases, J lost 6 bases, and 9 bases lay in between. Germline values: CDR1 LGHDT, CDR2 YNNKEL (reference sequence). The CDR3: CASSQAPRQPQHF. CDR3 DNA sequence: TGTGCCAGCAGCCAGGCGCCGCGTCAGCCCCAGCATTTT.

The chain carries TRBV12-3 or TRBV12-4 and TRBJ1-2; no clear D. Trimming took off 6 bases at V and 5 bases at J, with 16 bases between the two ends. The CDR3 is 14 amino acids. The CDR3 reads CASSRSTESYGYTF. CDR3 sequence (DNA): TGTGCCAGCAGCCGCTCGACGGAAAGTTATGGCTACACCTTC.

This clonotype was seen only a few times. This CDR3 is CASSHRSGVGYNEQFF. The CDR3 DNA follows: TGCGCCAGCAGCCATCGTTCCGGGGTGGGTTACAATGAGCAGTTCTTC. The chain links TRBV4-1 to TRBJ2-1, with TRBD2 as a possible D gene (5 bases). The CDR3 has 16 amino acids. Germline V gives CDR1 MGHRA, CDR2 YSYEKL. Trimming shortened V by 3 bases and J by 4 bases, and 16 bases separated the two germline ends.

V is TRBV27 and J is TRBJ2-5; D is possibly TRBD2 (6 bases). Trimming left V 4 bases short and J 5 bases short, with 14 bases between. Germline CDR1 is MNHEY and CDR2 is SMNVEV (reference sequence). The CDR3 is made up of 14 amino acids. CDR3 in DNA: TGTGCCAGCAGTTCCGGGACTTCCGGCGAGACCCAGTACTTC. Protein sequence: CASSSGTSGETQYF.

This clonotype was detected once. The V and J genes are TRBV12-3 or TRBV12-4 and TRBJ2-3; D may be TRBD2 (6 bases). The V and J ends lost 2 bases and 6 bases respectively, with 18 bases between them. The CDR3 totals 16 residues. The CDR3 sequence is CASSLFSGVGGDTQYF. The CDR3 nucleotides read TGTGCCAGCAGTTTATTTAGTGGGGTCGGAGGGGATACGCAGTATTTT.

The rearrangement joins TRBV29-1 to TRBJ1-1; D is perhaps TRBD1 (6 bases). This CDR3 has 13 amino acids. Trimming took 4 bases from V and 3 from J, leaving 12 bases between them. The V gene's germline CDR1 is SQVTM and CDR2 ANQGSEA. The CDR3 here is CSVGAGVDTEAFF. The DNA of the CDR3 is TGCAGCGTTGGGGCAGGGGTGGACACTGAAGCTTTCTTT. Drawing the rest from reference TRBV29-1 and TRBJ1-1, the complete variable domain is SAVISQKPSRDICQRGTSLTIQCQVDSQVTMMFWYRQQPGQSLTLIATANQGSEATYESGFVIDKFPISRPNLTFSTLTVSNMSPEDSSIYLCSVGAGVDTEAFFGQGTRLTVV.